The text below deals with one T cell receptor (beta chain). Its cognate antigen is unknown. This PCR relied on a set of 60 Vbeta primers and 13 Jbeta primers. Measured with immunoSEQ multiplex PCR; TCRdb has only the in-frame clones, and not every one. In the table there are roughly 200,000 clones, 81% of which are singletons. The V segment lost 2 bases and the J segment 3 bases; nucleotides outside the gene matches: 6. Germline CDR1 reads MGHRA; CDR2 reads YSYEKL. CDR3 size: 16 residues. The data were taken from a study of cytomegalovirus exposure and HLA in healthy donors. Broader study findings: There were 164 TCR beta chains listed as cytomegalovirus-associated. A few V segments could not be told apart, such as TRBV6-2 and TRBV6-3, and were left out.

The chain links TRBV4-1 to TRBJ2-2, with 7 bases matching TRBD2. This TCR derives from a man aged 40-55 years in good health and CMV-seropositive. Sequenced sample: PBMCs. CDR3 protein: CASSQPRGVDTGELFF. In DNA, the CDR3 is TGCGCCAGCAGCCAACCCCGGGGGGTCGACACCGGGGAGCTGTTTTTT.